Included here is one TCR beta chain sequence, with context. Time point specified: pretreatment peripheral blood. The entry originates in a study of PD-L1 blockade in urothelial cancer. At the level of the study: Chemotherapy regimens numbering 0 to 3 had been given to patients. Analyzed time points were 3 weeks (second dose) and 6 weeks after therapy began. Across blood samples, T cells had a median count of 141,255.

The V and J ends lost 9 bases and 2 bases respectively, with 15 bases between them. Germline V gene sequence: CDR1 MDHEN, CDR2 SYDVKM. CDR3 length equals 14 residues. Assay: immunoSEQ multiplex PCR; the TCRdb copy retains only in-frame clones and omits some. This table holds 35,000 to 50,000 clones, around 82% found once. V gene TRBV28 combines with J gene TRBJ2-3; D possibly corresponds to TRBD2 (6 bases). This receptor was identified in a man between 60 and 75 years old with urothelial cancer. Here the sequenced sample was PBMCs, taken around atezolizumab (anti-PD-L1) treatment. The CDR3 here is CASGRSGTTDTQYF. In DNA, the CDR3 is TGTGCCAGTGGACGTAGCGGTACCACAGATACGCAGTATTTT.